The rows below give T cell receptor beta chains drawn from one sample of a study of CD8 T cells in Susac syndrome. TCRdb reprocessed the immunoSEQ multiplex PCR reads with MiXCR, giving one entry per CDR3 protein. The data contain fewer than 150,000 distinct CDR3 sequences, about 92% of them seen just once; the ten biggest clones take up about 0.09%. Sample: CD4+ T cells from PBMCs. Receptor source: a human donor with multiple sclerosis. Both conserved end residues are part of each CDR3. The D gene is left open where the match is weak. Clone size is stated in some rows and not others, as once, few, many or a class when expanded.

D gene | J gene | clone size | CDR3 length | V gene | CDR3 protein | CDR3 DNA
TRBD1 | TRBJ1-1 | . | 13 | TRBV25-1 | CASSETGGTEAFF | TGTGCCAGCAGTGAAACAGGGGGCACTGAAGCTTTCTTT
. | TRBJ1-3 | . | 16 | TRBV4-3 | CASSQDSVSPGNTIYF | TGCGCCAGCAGCCAAGATAGTGTCAGCCCTGGAAACACCATATATTTT
. | TRBJ2-7 | . | 13 | TRBV2 | CARLPGPTYEQYF | TGTGCCAGGCTACCGGGACCAACCTACGAGCAGTACTTC
TRBD1 | TRBJ1-1 | . | 19 | TRBV5-1 | CASSSTGTGLFSGRTEAFF | TGCGCCAGCAGCTCCACCGGGACAGGGCTTTTTTCGGGTCGCACTGAAGCTTTCTTT
. | TRBJ1-2 | . | 11 | TRBV19 | CASRSGYGYTF | TGTGCCAGTAGATCTGGCTATGGCTACACCTTC
. | TRBJ2-5 | . | 15 | TRBV4-3 | CASSQDHGRAATQYF | TGCGCCAGCAGCCAAGATCACGGCAGGGCGGCGACCCAGTACTTC
TRBD1 | TRBJ2-7 | once | 15 | TRBV7-2 | CASSLTGTGNYEQYF | TGTGCCAGCAGCTTGACCGGGACAGGGAATTACGAGCAGTACTTC
. | TRBJ1-1 | . | 15 | TRBV7-2 | CASSLGGQMNTEAFF | TGTGCCAGCAGCTTAGGGGGCCAGATGAACACTGAAGCTTTCTTT
TRBD1 | TRBJ1-5 | . | 15 | TRBV7-9 | CASSPGTGDNQPQHF | TGTGCCAGCAGCCCCGGGACAGGGGACAATCAGCCCCAGCATTTT
. | TRBJ2-3 | . | 15 | TRBV2 | CASSEGLPSTDTQYF | TGTGCCAGCAGTGAAGGCCTTCCCAGCACAGATACGCAGTATTTT
TRBD1 | TRBJ2-7 | . | 17 | TRBV27 | CASSFLFSGTGSYEQYF | TGTGCCAGCAGTTTCCTTTTTTCCGGGACAGGGTCCTACGAGCAGTACTTC
TRBD1 | TRBJ1-3 | . | 15 | TRBV7-2 | CASSFRQGRVNTIYF | TGTGCCAGCAGCTTTAGACAGGGAAGAGTAAACACCATATATTTT
TRBD1 | TRBJ1-4 | . | 15 | TRBV7-2 | CASSLEGQEGEKLFF | TGTGCCAGCAGCTTAGAAGGACAGGAGGGTGAAAAACTGTTTTTT
TRBD1 | TRBJ2-5 | . | 17 | TRBV3-1 | CASSQGDRGNVGETQYF | TGTGCCAGCAGCCAAGGGGACAGGGGTAATGTTGGGGAGACCCAGTACTTC
. | TRBJ1-1 | . | 15 | TRBV6-6 | CASSYSRDYDTEAFF | TGTGCCAGCAGTTACTCCCGCGACTACGACACTGAAGCTTTCTTT
. | TRBJ1-1 | . | 14 | TRBV20-1 | CSARVVRPNTEAFF | TGCAGTGCTAGAGTTGTCAGGCCGAACACTGAAGCTTTCTTT
. | TRBJ2-4 | . | 14 | TRBV5-1 | CASSLRGAQNIQYF | TGCGCCAGCAGCTTGCGTGGGGCGCAGAACATTCAGTACTTC
TRBD1 | TRBJ2-2 | . | 15 | TRBV3-1 | CASSQDRWDTGELFF | TGTGCCAGCAGCCAGGACAGGTGGGACACCGGGGAGCTGTTTTTT
TRBD1 | TRBJ2-7 | . | 14 | TRBV12-3/TRBV12-4 | CASSSFGTDYEQYF | TGTGCCAGCAGCTCCTTCGGGACAGACTACGAGCAGTACTTC
TRBD1 | TRBJ1-6 | . | 15 | TRBV3-1 | CASSSRQGQGSPLHF | TGTGCCAGCAGCTCCAGACAGGGCCAGGGATCACCCCTCCATTTT
TRBD1 | TRBJ1-2 | . | 13 | TRBV20-1 | CSARGGTAYGYTF | TGCAGTGCTAGAGGAGGGACAGCCTATGGCTACACCTTC
. | TRBJ1-1 | . | 16 | TRBV15 | CATSTGRDRMNTEAFF | TGTGCCACCAGCACCGGCCGGGATAGAATGAACACTGAAGCTTTCTTT